A single sample is the source of the 21 T cell receptor beta chains below, sequenced in a study of CD8 T cells in ankylosing spondylitis. TCRdb independently ran MiXCR on the 5' RACE reads; one entry per CDR3 protein. The sample records tens of thousands of distinct CDR3 sequences, approximately 5.3% being singletons. Source material: blood, either unsorted or a sorted T cell fraction (not recorded which). Every receptor here comes from a male donor with ankylosing spondylitis or in good health (not recorded which).

Concerning this clonotype: This sequence may be a read error, since a much larger clone differs from it by one base. The genes are TRBV5-1 and TRBJ2-6; D remains unclear. The length of the CDR3 is 15 residues. The V gene's germline CDR1 is SGHRS and CDR2 YFSETQ. V was clipped by 1 base and J by 1 base, with 6 bases between them. CDR3 in DNA: TGCGCCAGCAGCTTGATGGGGTCTGGGGCCAACGTCCTGACTTTC. This translates into CASSLMGSGANVLTF.

This clonotype was found a few times. With a much larger clone just one base away, this may be a read error. V usage is TRBV12-3 or TRBV12-4 and J usage is TRBJ2-3; 12 bases map to TRBD2. This CDR3 has 19 residues. CDR3 sequence: CTSSPGMPSGGATSDTQYF. CDR3 DNA sequence: TGTACCAGCAGCCCGGGGATGCCTAGCGGGGGGGCCACCTCAGATACGCAGTATTTT.

This clonotype occurred many times. This chain uses TRBV4-3 with TRBJ2-2, with D uncertain. V was cut by 3 bases and J by 6 bases, with 11 bases left in between. Germline V lookup: CDR1 LGHNA, CDR2 YSLEER. The CDR3 sequence is 14 residues long. CDR3 in amino acids: CASSQAGISGELFF. The CDR3 nucleotides are TGCGCCAGCAGCCAGGCCGGCATTTCCGGGGAGCTGTTTTTT.

As regards this clonotype: This may arise from a read error, as a much more abundant clone is one base away. The CDR3 does not end in the conserved phenylalanine or tryptophan, so this is likely a read error. The chain uses TRBV2 and TRBJ2-1; 8 nucleotides agree with TRBD1. J lost 0 bases, V lost 7 bases, and 5 bases had no gene match. This CDR3 contains 15 residues. Per germline, CDR1 SNHLY and CDR2 FYNNEI. CDR3 sequence: CASNQGASSYNEQFL. CDR3 nucleotide sequence: TGTGCCAGCAATCAGGGGGCGAGCTCCTACAATGAGCAGTTCCTC.

This clonotype occurred many times. V gene TRBV5-1 combines with J gene TRBJ2-1; no firm D call. The CDR3 sequence is 13 residues long. V was cut by 0 bases and J by 5 bases, with 6 bases left in between. CDR1 and CDR2 from the germline V gene are SGHRS and YFSETQ. CDR3 sequence: CASSLDLHNEQFF. The DNA for the CDR3 is TGCGCCAGCAGCTTGGATCTACACAATGAGCAGTTCTTC.

At least ten counts were recorded for this clonotype. CDR3 amino acids: CASKTGQGGDTEAFF. For the CDR3, the DNA is TGTGCCAGCAAGACGGGACAGGGGGGCGACACTGAAGCTTTCTTT. V gene TRBV12-3 or TRBV12-4 combines with J gene TRBJ1-1; 11 nucleotides agree with TRBD1. This CDR3 is built from 15 residues. J gave up 3 bases and V 7 bases, and 7 bases lay outside the gene matches.

This clonotype has just a few counts. The genes are TRBV3-1 and TRBJ2-1; D call uncertain. The CDR3 runs 19 residues. V lost 8 bases and J 6 bases, leaving 32 bases between the germline ends. Per the germline V gene, CDR1 is LGHDT and CDR2 is YNNKEL (reference sequence). CDR3 nucleotides: TGTGCCAGCTGTCCGAATCATAGACGGCATCCCCTTTTACGCAATGAGCAGTTCTTC. Translated, it gives CASCPNHRRHPLLRNEQFF.

There are many counts of this clonotype. For the CDR3, the DNA is TGCAGTGCCCCAAACCCCATTATCTACGAGCAGTACTTC. Its protein product is CSAPNPIIYEQYF. The V gene is TRBV20-1, the J gene TRBJ2-7, with D uncertain. V gave up 6 bases and J gave up 3 bases, with 15 bases separating them. Germline V gene lookup returns CDR1 DFQATT and CDR2 SNEGSKA (reference sequence). This CDR3 is built from 13 residues.

This clonotype was picked up many times. V and J are TRBV12-3 or TRBV12-4 and TRBJ1-4; a possible D gene is TRBD1 (5 bases). Trimming took off 6 bases at V and 7 bases at J, with 9 bases between the two ends. The CDR3 spans 12 residues. CDR3 residues: CASRSGGEKLFF. For the CDR3, the DNA is TGTGCCAGCAGGTCTGGGGGTGAAAAACTGTTTTTT.

In this sample, this clonotype turned up many times. J is TRBJ2-1 and V is TRBV6-2 or TRBV6-3; 8 nucleotides align to TRBD2. Trimming took 2 bases from V and 8 from J; bases not matched to a gene: 8. The CDR3 covers 15 residues. The germline CDR1 and CDR2 sequences are MNHEY and SVGEGT. Here the CDR3 reads CASSYVAGLGDEQFF. The CDR3 nucleotides are TGTGCCAGCAGTTACGTAGCGGGACTAGGGGATGAGCAGTTCTTC.

Ten or more counts support this clonotype. The chain recombines TRBV6-5 with TRBJ2-7; possible D gene TRBD2, 5 bases. CDR1 is MNHEY, CDR2 SVGAGI, per germline. This CDR3 is 15 amino acids long. The germline V and J ends were trimmed by 4 bases and 0 bases, with 13 bases remaining between them. The CDR3 here is CASSSSPAGSYEQYF. CDR3 DNA sequence: TGTGCCAGCAGTTCCTCCCCTGCGGGCTCCTACGAGCAGTACTTC.

This clonotype was counted ten times or more. The chain combines TRBV12-3 or TRBV12-4 with TRBJ2-2; the match to TRBD1 covers 7 bases. This CDR3 has 12 residues. Losses at the gene ends were 5 bases for V and 9 bases for J; bases not matched to a gene: 3. The chain's CDR3 is CASSLTGRELFF. DNA of the CDR3: TGTGCCAGCAGTCTGACAGGGCGGGAGCTGTTTTTT.

This sequence joins TRBV30 and TRBJ1-1; maybe TRBD1 (5 bases). Trimming left V 2 bases short and J 1 base short, with 8 bases between. This CDR3 spans 13 amino acids. The germline V gene has CDR1 GTSNPN and CDR2 SVGIG (reference sequence). The CDR3 coding sequence is TGTGCCTGGAGTCCCCAGGGGAACACTGAAGCTTTCTTT. Its translation is CAWSPQGNTEAFF.

This clonotype occurred many times. The V gene is TRBV6-2 or TRBV6-3, the J gene TRBJ1-5; D is undetermined. This CDR3 region has 14 residues. Germline CDR1 is MNHEY and CDR2 is SVGEGT. Trimming took off 0 bases at V and 7 bases at J, with 10 bases between the two ends. The CDR3: CASSYSAGIQPQHF. CDR3 DNA: TGTGCCAGCAGTTACTCGGCAGGCATCCAGCCCCAGCATTTT.

This clonotype was observed many times. This chain connects TRBV3-1 to TRBJ2-2; TRBD1 matches 9 bases. This CDR3 region has 16 residues. Germline values: CDR1 LGHDT, CDR2 YNNKEL (reference sequence). The junction had 3 bases not matched to a gene; V was cut back by 4 bases and J by 0 bases. In DNA, the CDR3 is TGTGCCAGCAGCCTCGGACAGGGGCCGAACACCGGGGAGCTGTTTTTT. It yields the protein CASSLGQGPNTGELFF.

This clonotype was counted many times. The chain carries TRBV7-9 and TRBJ2-3; 8 bases agree with TRBD1. V shed 5 bases and J 4 bases; nucleotides not matched to a gene: 11. The germline CDR1 and CDR2 sequences are SEHNR and FQNEAQ (reference sequence). The CDR3 loop spans 16 amino acids. The CDR3 nucleotides read TGTGCCAGCAGCACCCGGACAGGGAAAACAGCAGATACGCAGTATTTT. This codes for CASSTRTGKTADTQYF.

This clonotype was counted many times. J is TRBJ2-1 and V is TRBV6-1, with D tentatively TRBD1 (6 bases). This CDR3 spans 16 amino acids. V lost 6 bases, J lost 0 bases, and 15 bases lay in between. Germline values: CDR1 MNHNS, CDR2 SASEGT. CDR3 residues: CASRDSTKDSYNEQFF. The CDR3 nucleotides read TGTGCCAGCAGGGACAGTACCAAAGACTCCTACAATGAGCAGTTCTTC.

This clonotype was counted ten times or more. The V gene is TRBV30, the J gene TRBJ2-5; TRBD2 matches at 8 bases. V was pared by 0 bases and J by 1 base, with 4 bases of the junction left unmatched. This CDR3 is built from 15 residues. From germline, CDR1 is GTSNPN and CDR2 SVGIG (reference sequence). CDR3 coding DNA: TGTGCCTGGAGTGTCCAGCGGGGGCGCCAAGAGACCCAGTACTTC. The encoded protein is CAWSVQRGRQETQYF.

The gene calls are TRBV20-1 and TRBJ1-1; TRBD1 is a possible D gene (6 bases). The CDR3 sequence is 14 residues long. V lost 3 bases, J lost 1 base, and 12 bases lay in between. CDR1 and CDR2 from the germline V gene are DFQATT and SNEGSKA (reference sequence). The CDR3 DNA follows: TGCAGTGCTAGCGGGAGGACAGCGAACACTGAAGCTTTCTTT. Amino acids: CSASGRTANTEAFF.

The V gene is TRBV30, the J gene TRBJ2-1; 7 bases fit TRBD2. The CDR3 totals 14 residues. From germline, CDR1 is GTSNPN and CDR2 SVGIG (reference sequence). J gave up 4 bases and V 4 bases, and 7 bases lay outside the gene matches. The CDR3 bases are TGTGCCTGGACGGGGGGACGGGGATACAATGAGCAGTTCTTC. This encodes CAWTGGRGYNEQFF.

This clonotype has a count of ten or more. The V and J genes are TRBV28 and TRBJ2-3, with D possibly being TRBD2 (6 bases). The germline V gene has CDR1 MDHEN and CDR2 SYDVKM. This CDR3 has 14 amino acids. Trimming took 7 bases from V and 5 from J, leaving 16 bases between them. The DNA for the CDR3 is TGTGCCAGCACTAACGGGGGTTTGGGAGATACGCAGTATTTT. The encoded protein is CASTNGGLGDTQYF.